This T cell receptor beta chain was sequenced in a study of regulatory T cells in long-lasting Graves disease. With iRepertoire HTBI primers and Arm-PCR of CDR3 regions, TCR beta libraries were built. TCRdb used MiXCR to reprocess the multiplex PCR reads, holding one entry per CDR3 protein. The sample consists of hundreds of thousands of distinct CDR3 sequences, roughly 16% of them appearing once. As for time point: newly diagnosed GD, antithyroid drugs for less than 3 months. Making the TCR library involved RNA that had been extracted from PBMCs. This sample also appeared in a second study, on T cells in Graves' hyperthyroidism and ophthalmopathy.

This TCR was sampled from a man younger than 35 with Graves disease. The source material was peripheral blood mononuclear cells (PBMCs), sampled at new diagnosis, from a patient treated with antithyroid drugs.

This CDR3 reads CASSPRTTGPLSYNEQFF. CDR3 DNA sequence: TGTGCCAGCAGCCCCCGGACTACCGGGCCCCTCTCCTACAATGAGCAGTTCTTC. The J gene is TRBJ2-1, the V gene TRBV9; D may be TRBD2 (6 bases). V lost 4 bases and J lost 0, with 20 bases in between. The CDR3 is 18 residues long. Germline-derived CDR1 and CDR2 are SGDLS and YYNGEE.